These 32 T cell receptor beta chains originate from one sample sequenced in a study of neurological immune-mediated disorders. As for time point: technical triplicate 1. TCRdb passed the 5' RACE reads through MiXCR, listing each CDR3 protein once. The sample comprises tens of thousands of distinct CDR3 sequences, 11% of which are singletons, and around 3.9% rests with the top ten. The specimen sequenced was PBMCs. Source of these receptors: a man aged 60 to 75 with HTLV-1-associated myelopathy (HAM/TSP).

This clonotype has ten or more counts. The genes are TRBV7-3 and TRBJ2-4; tentative D call: TRBD2 (5 bases). The CDR3 totals 15 residues. Between the trimmed V and J ends, which lost 5 bases and 1 base, there was a span of 12 bases. Germline V gives CDR1 SGHTA, CDR2 FQGTGA. DNA of the CDR3: TGTGCCAGCAGCCATCCCCAGCGGGCCAAAAACATTCAGTACTTC. It translates to CASSHPQRAKNIQYF.

There are many counts of this clonotype. The chain uses TRBV7-9 and TRBJ2-7; D is ambiguous. The V gene's germline CDR1 is SEHNR and CDR2 FQNEAQ (reference sequence). The CDR3 loop spans 13 amino acids. Between the trimmed V and J ends, which lost 1 base and 11 bases, there was a span of 15 bases. The CDR3 sequence: CASSLDVKAGKYF. In DNA form, the CDR3 reads TGTGCCAGCAGCTTAGACGTTAAGGCAGGCAAGTACTTC.

This clonotype was counted at least ten times. J is TRBJ1-1 and V is TRBV12-3 or TRBV12-4; D is undetermined. The CDR3 has 13 amino acids. V gave up 7 bases and J gave up 3 bases, with 12 bases separating them. CDR3 residues: CASTLGSYTEAFF. The CDR3, as DNA: TGTGCCAGCACCCTGGGGTCGTACACTGAAGCTTTCTTT.

This clonotype was picked up many times. This chain uses TRBV18 with TRBJ2-1; 13 bases are shared with TRBD2. The germline CDR1 and CDR2 sequences are KGHSH and LQKENI. After removal of 0 bases from V and 9 bases from J, the junction contained 5 bases not matched to a gene. The CDR3 is 16 residues long. The CDR3 bases are TGTGCCAGCTCACCACCTGGACTAGCGGGAGAGGGTGAGCAGTTCTTC. This gives the protein CASSPPGLAGEGEQFF.

Many counts were recorded for this clonotype. The rearrangement uses TRBV6-2 or TRBV6-3 and TRBJ1-1; maybe TRBD1 (5 bases). Per germline, CDR1 MNHEY and CDR2 SVGEGT. V lost 6 bases and J 0 bases, leaving 11 bases between the germline ends. There are 14 residues in the CDR3. The CDR3 DNA follows: TGTGCCAGCAGCCTGACAGAATTGAACACTGAAGCTTTCTTT. Translated: CASSLTELNTEAFF.

This clonotype occurred many times. The V and J genes are TRBV7-9 and TRBJ2-5; 7 positions agree with TRBD1. Trimming took 3 bases from V and 5 from J; bases not matched to a gene: 9. The germline V gene encodes CDR1 SEHNR and CDR2 FQNEAQ (reference sequence). The CDR3 is made up of 15 amino acids. This CDR3 reads CASSFRDSPMETQYF. In nucleotides, the CDR3 is TGTGCCAGCAGCTTCCGGGACAGTCCAATGGAGACCCAGTACTTC.

This clonotype has ten or more counts. At one boundary the junction diverges from the germline segment, which might be a read error. The rearrangement joins TRBV27 to TRBJ1-2; 9 bases are shared with TRBD1. This CDR3 region has 13 residues. The V gene's germline CDR1 is MNHEY and CDR2 SMNVEV (reference sequence). DNA of the CDR3: TGTGTCAGCAGTTTATCGACAGGGGGTGGCTACACCTTC. Its protein is CVSSLSTGGGYTF.

V and J are TRBV19 and TRBJ2-3; D is unresolved. V shed 0 bases and J shed 1 base, with 11 bases lying between them. This CDR3 comprises 16 residues. Germline V gene data show CDR1 as LNHDA and CDR2 as SQIVND (reference sequence). The CDR3 sequence: CASSIDGAPGTDTQYF. CDR3 nucleotide sequence: TGTGCCAGTAGTATAGACGGCGCGCCTGGCACAGATACGCAGTATTTT. Supplemented by reference TRBV19 and TRBJ2-3, the full variable domain reads DGGITQSPKYLFRKEGQNVTLSCEQNLNHDAMYWYRQDPGQGLRLIYYSQIVNDFQKGDIAEGYSVSREKKESFPLTVTSAQKNPTAFYLCASSIDGAPGTDTQYFGPGTRLTVL.

This clonotype was counted at least ten times. The chain links TRBV5-6 to TRBJ1-6; D unclear. CDR3 length: 15 amino acids. Germline values: CDR1 SGHDT, CDR2 YYEEEE. V was trimmed by 3 bases and J by 5 bases, leaving 12 bases between them. The CDR3 loop reads CASSYMAANNSPLHF. The DNA for the CDR3 is TGTGCCAGCAGCTACATGGCAGCTAATAATTCACCCCTCCACTTT.

At least ten counts were recorded for this clonotype. The chain couples TRBV5-1 to TRBJ2-5, with a tentative D call TRBD2 (5 bases). Trimming removed 4 bases from V and 3 bases from J, with 10 bases in between. In germline, CDR1 is SGHRS, CDR2 YFSETQ. This CDR3 spans 13 amino acids. CDR3 protein: CASSGLAKETQYF. The CDR3 DNA follows: TGCGCCAGCAGCGGACTCGCCAAAGAGACCCAGTACTTC.

This clonotype was seen ten or more times. This sequence joins TRBV24-1 and TRBJ2-5; TRBD2 agrees at 7 bases. The length of the CDR3 is 15 residues. Germline V CDR1 and CDR2: KGHDR, SFDVKD. After removal of 3 bases from V and 5 bases from J, the junction contained 8 bases not matched to a gene. The CDR3 protein is CATSDAWAGEETQYF. The CDR3 nucleotides read TGTGCCACCAGTGATGCCTGGGCGGGAGAGGAGACCCAGTACTTC.

This clonotype has just a few counts. The CDR3, as DNA: TGCAGCGTTTCAACAAGAGGGGGCAATGGCTACACCTTC. It codes for CSVSTRGGNGYTF. V usage is TRBV29-1 and J usage is TRBJ1-2, with 7 bases lining up with TRBD1. J lost 6 bases, V lost 5 bases, and 9 bases had no gene match. Per the germline V gene, CDR1 is SQVTM and CDR2 is ANQGSEA. The CDR3 runs to 13 residues.

This clonotype was counted at least ten times. This sequence joins TRBV5-1 and TRBJ2-5; 8 bases map to TRBD2. The CDR3 sequence is 13 residues long. The germline V gene has CDR1 SGHRS and CDR2 YFSETQ. V gave up 4 bases and J gave up 5 bases; unmatched junction bases: 4. The CDR3 DNA reads as TGCGCCAGCAGCATAGCGGGAAGGGAGACCCAGTACTTC. This codes for CASSIAGRETQYF.

The CDR3 sequence is CSARRWREPLLSTDTQYF. In DNA, the CDR3 is TGCAGTGCTAGGAGGTGGCGGGAGCCGCTTCTTAGCACAGATACGCAGTATTTT. This sequence joins TRBV20-1 and TRBJ2-3, with 7 bases that match TRBD2. The germline V gene has CDR1 DFQATT and CDR2 SNEGSKA (reference sequence). This CDR3 region has 18 residues. V lost 3 bases to trimming and J lost 0 bases; unmatched junction nucleotides: 15.

The chain has TRBV5-1 and TRBJ1-1, with D possibly matching TRBD1 (5 bases). The CDR3 consists of 15 residues. Deletions cut 0 bases from V and 1 base from J, with 10 bases between. Germline V gives CDR1 SGHRS, CDR2 YFSETQ. The CDR3 coding sequence is TGCGCCAGCAGCTTGGAAGGGGCGAGGAACACTGAAGCTTTCTTT. Translation gives CASSLEGARNTEAFF. The whole variable domain, filled in from reference TRBV5-1 and TRBJ1-1, reads KAGVTQTPRYLIKTRGQQVTLSCSPISGHRSVSWYQQTPGQGLQFLFEYFSETQRNKGNFPGRFSGRQFSNSRSEMNVSTLELGDSALYLCASSLEGARNTEAFFGQGTRLTVV.

This clonotype showed up just a few times. The V gene is TRBV10-3, the J gene TRBJ2-7; 13 bases are a match to TRBD2. Trimming cost V 4 bases and J 0 bases; bases outside gene matches: 0. CDR1 and CDR2 (germline): ENHRY, SYGVKD. CDR3 size: 15 residues. CDR3 protein: CAISGTSGSSYEQYF. CDR3 nucleotides: TGTGCCATCAGTGGGACTAGCGGGAGCTCCTACGAGCAGTACTTC.

This clonotype was observed at least ten times. The chain carries TRBV4-2 and TRBJ2-3, with TRBD2 identical over 10 bases. This CDR3 comprises 15 residues. V shed 1 base and J 6 bases; nucleotides not matched to a gene: 4. Per the germline V gene, CDR1 is LGHNA and CDR2 is YNFKEQ. The CDR3 bases are TGTGCCAGCAGCCAAGGGACTAGCGGAGGTGATACGCAGTATTTT. Translation gives CASSQGTSGGDTQYF.

This clonotype occurred many times. The V gene is TRBV7-2, the J gene TRBJ2-1; TRBD2 aligns across 12 bases. The CDR3 is 17 amino acids. The V segment lost 3 bases and the J segment 9 bases; nucleotides outside the gene matches: 12. Germline CDR1 is SGHTA and CDR2 is FQGNSA. This CDR3 is CASSLDGTSGPPSEQFF. In DNA form, the CDR3 reads TGTGCCAGCAGCTTGGACGGGACTAGCGGGCCCCCCAGTGAGCAGTTCTTC.

Many counts were recorded for this clonotype. This chain connects TRBV11-2 to TRBJ2-1, with 8 positions matching TRBD1. The CDR3 spans 16 residues. Germline V lookup: CDR1 SGHAT, CDR2 FQNNGV. Trimming cost V 1 base and J 5 bases; bases outside gene matches: 7. CDR3 residues: CASSLVQGVLHNEQFF. In DNA form, the CDR3 reads TGTGCCAGCAGCTTAGTACAGGGGGTTCTCCACAATGAGCAGTTCTTC.

This clonotype was counted many times. V and J are TRBV5-1 and TRBJ2-3; the D gene is possibly TRBD2 (6 bases). Per germline, CDR1 SGHRS and CDR2 YFSETQ. CDR3 length equals 15 residues. Trimming stripped 8 bases from V and 2 bases from J, with 18 bases between. The CDR3 DNA sequence: TGCGCCAGTGCGGAGGGGAAGGCCCACACAGATACGCAGTATTTT. It specifies CASAEGKAHTDTQYF.

This clonotype was counted many times. The rearrangement uses TRBV9 and TRBJ2-2; D gene uncertain. The CDR3 runs to 14 residues. The V gene lost 6 bases and the J gene lost 1 base, with 10 bases spanning the gap. Germline assignment: CDR1 SGDLS and CDR2 YYNGEE. The CDR3 is CASNTGQNTGELFF. In DNA form, the CDR3 reads TGTGCCAGCAATACTGGTCAGAACACCGGGGAGCTGTTTTTT. The full variable domain, its missing parts supplied by reference TRBV9 and TRBJ2-2, is DSGVTQTPKHLITATGQRVTLRCSPRSGDLSVYWYQQSLDQGLQFLIQYYNGEERAKGNILERFSAQQFPDLHSELNLSSLELGDSALYFCASNTGQNTGELFFGEGSRLTVL.

Regarding this clonotype: The junction does not match germline at one end; this may be a read error. The gene calls are TRBV2 and TRBJ1-3; 7 nucleotides match TRBD1. Germline V lookup: CDR1 SNHLY, CDR2 FYNNEI. This CDR3 is built from 14 residues. CDR3 sequence reads: CVSSPRTGWNTIYF. The CDR3 DNA reads TGTGTCAGCAGCCCACGGACAGGTTGGAACACCATATATTTT.

This clonotype appeared once. The chain couples TRBV12-3 or TRBV12-4 to TRBJ2-7, with D unresolved. V gave up 2 bases and J gave up 2 bases, with 10 bases separating them. This CDR3 is 14 amino acids long. The CDR3 spells CASSLPSRAYEQYF. The CDR3, as DNA: TGTGCCAGCAGTTTACCTTCCAGAGCCTACGAGCAGTACTTC.

Many counts were recorded for this clonotype. This chain links TRBV20-1 with TRBJ2-7; possibly TRBD2 for D (7 bases). The CDR3 extends over 13 amino acids. V was clipped by 3 bases and J by 6 bases, with 15 bases between them. The V gene's germline CDR1 is DFQATT and CDR2 SNEGSKA (reference sequence). The CDR3: CSARRGGTSEQYF. As DNA, the CDR3 is TGCAGTGCTAGGAGGGGGGGGACGAGCGAGCAGTACTTC.

By sample fraction, this clonotype is medium-sized. This rearrangement joins TRBV20-1 to TRBJ2-7; 7 nucleotides align to TRBD1. This CDR3 is built from 13 residues. V trimming: 5 bases; J trimming: 3 bases; junction bases outside the gene matches: 7. Germline CDR1 reads DFQATT; CDR2 reads SNEGSKA (reference sequence). CDR3: CSAHRDSRYEQYF. The CDR3 DNA reads TGCAGTGCTCACCGGGACAGCCGCTACGAGCAGTACTTC.

This clonotype was picked up many times. The J gene is TRBJ1-1, the V gene TRBV3-1; unclear D gene. Germline values: CDR1 LGHDT, CDR2 YNNKEL (reference sequence). The V gene lost 1 base and the J gene lost 9 bases, with 15 bases spanning the gap. This CDR3 has 14 amino acids. CDR3 DNA sequence: TGTGCCAGCAGCCAAGGCGGATCCGCCACCCAAGCTTTCTTT. This sequence encodes CASSQGGSATQAFF.

This clonotype was seen many times. This sequence joins TRBV5-1 and TRBJ1-1; D might be TRBD1 (5 bases). Germline V gene sequence: CDR1 SGHRS, CDR2 YFSETQ. The CDR3 has 16 residues. V dropped 1 base and J dropped 0 bases, with 13 bases sitting between them. DNA of the CDR3: TGCGCCAGCAGCTTGCAGGCAACAGGAGTGAACACTGAAGCTTTCTTT. Protein: CASSLQATGVNTEAFF.

In its sample, this clonotype was seen many times. The junction departs from the called germline gene at one end, perhaps through a read error. The chain carries TRBV7-2 and TRBJ2-4; D unclear. Germline lookup yields CDR1 SGHTA and CDR2 FQGNSA. The CDR3 covers 15 residues. The CDR3 DNA sequence: TGTGCCACCAGCTTGAATCTGGGCCCGGGAAACATTCAGTACTTC. Its translation is CATSLNLGPGNIQYF.

In this sample, this clonotype turned up many times. The chain has TRBV28 and TRBJ1-4, with 7 bases fitting TRBD1. CDR1 MDHEN and CDR2 SYDVKM come from the germline V gene. With V trimmed by 5 bases and J by 7 bases, 4 bases remained unmatched. This CDR3 has 13 amino acids. For the CDR3, the DNA is TGTGCCAGCAGTCCCCACAGGGGTGAAAAACTGTTTTTT. It yields the protein CASSPHRGEKLFF.

This clonotype was picked up many times. The chain is built from TRBV28 and TRBJ1-6; 7 nucleotides line up with TRBD1. CDR3 length: 17 amino acids. J lost 11 bases, V lost 2 bases, and 15 bases had no gene match. Germline assignment: CDR1 MDHEN and CDR2 SYDVKM. For the CDR3, the DNA is TGTGCCAGCAGTTTAGTGAGGGGGCGCGATTCCTATCCACCCCTCCACTTT. Translating gives CASSLVRGRDSYPPLHF.

This clonotype has ten or more counts. The chain uses TRBV20-1 and TRBJ2-2, with 9 bases identical to TRBD2. CDR3 length: 16 amino acids. In germline, CDR1 is DFQATT, CDR2 SNEGSKA (reference sequence). V lost 3 bases to trimming and J lost 6 bases; unmatched junction nucleotides: 11. The DNA for the CDR3 is TGCAGTGCTAGGGTATTAGCGGGAGATTGGGCCGGGGAGCTGTTTTTT. This translates into CSARVLAGDWAGELFF.

The table lists this clonotype with a few counts. The chain couples TRBV6-1 to TRBJ1-4; 10 bases are shared with TRBD1. Germline V gene lookup returns CDR1 MNHNS and CDR2 SASEGT. The CDR3 runs to 14 residues. The V segment lost 5 bases and the J segment 8 bases; nucleotides outside the gene matches: 5. The CDR3 protein is CASSRQGAWEKLFF. The CDR3 DNA reads as TGTGCCAGCAGTCGACAGGGGGCTTGGGAAAAACTGTTTTTT.